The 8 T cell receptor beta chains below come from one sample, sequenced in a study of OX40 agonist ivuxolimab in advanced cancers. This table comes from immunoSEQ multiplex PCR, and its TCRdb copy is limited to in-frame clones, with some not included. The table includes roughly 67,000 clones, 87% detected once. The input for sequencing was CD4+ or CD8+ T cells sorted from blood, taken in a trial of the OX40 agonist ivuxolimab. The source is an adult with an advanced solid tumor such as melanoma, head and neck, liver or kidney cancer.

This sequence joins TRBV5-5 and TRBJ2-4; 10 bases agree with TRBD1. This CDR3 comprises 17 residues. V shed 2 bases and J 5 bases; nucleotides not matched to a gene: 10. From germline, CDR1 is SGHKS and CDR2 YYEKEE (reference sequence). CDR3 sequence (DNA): TGTGCCAGCAGCTTAAATCCGGGGACAGGGGCGGAAAACATTCAGTACTTC. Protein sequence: CASSLNPGTGAENIQYF.

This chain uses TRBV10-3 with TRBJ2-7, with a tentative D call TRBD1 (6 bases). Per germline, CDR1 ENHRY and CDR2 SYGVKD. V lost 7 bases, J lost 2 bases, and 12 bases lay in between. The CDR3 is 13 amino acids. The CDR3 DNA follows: TGTGCCATCACCGGACAGAATACCTACGAGCAGTACTTC. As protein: CAITGQNTYEQYF.

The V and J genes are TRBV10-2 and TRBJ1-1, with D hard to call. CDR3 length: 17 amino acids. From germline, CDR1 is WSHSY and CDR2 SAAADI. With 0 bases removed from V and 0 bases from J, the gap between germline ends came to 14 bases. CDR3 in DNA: TGCGCCAGCAGTGAGTCGAGAGGGTTCGAGATGAACACTGAAGCTTTCTTT. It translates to CASSESRGFEMNTEAFF.

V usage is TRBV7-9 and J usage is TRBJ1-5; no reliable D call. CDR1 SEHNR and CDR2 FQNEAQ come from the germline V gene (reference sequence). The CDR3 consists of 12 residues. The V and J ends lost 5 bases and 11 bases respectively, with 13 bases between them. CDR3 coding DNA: TGTGCCAGCAGCCCAGATGGGTGGGCCCAGCATTTT. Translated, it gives CASSPDGWAQHF.

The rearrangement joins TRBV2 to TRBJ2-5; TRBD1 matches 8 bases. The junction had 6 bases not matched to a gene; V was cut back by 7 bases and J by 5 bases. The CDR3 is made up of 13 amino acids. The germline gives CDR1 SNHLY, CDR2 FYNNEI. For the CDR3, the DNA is TGTGCCAGCAACAGGGGGTGGCGGGAGACCCAGTACTTC. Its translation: CASNRGWRETQYF.

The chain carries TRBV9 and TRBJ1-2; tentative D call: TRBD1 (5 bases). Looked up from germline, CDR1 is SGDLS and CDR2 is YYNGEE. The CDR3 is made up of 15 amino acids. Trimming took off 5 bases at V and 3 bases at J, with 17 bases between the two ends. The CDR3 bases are TGTGCCAGCAGTCCCACCGGGGCGCGAGACTATGGCTACACCTTC. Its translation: CASSPTGARDYGYTF.

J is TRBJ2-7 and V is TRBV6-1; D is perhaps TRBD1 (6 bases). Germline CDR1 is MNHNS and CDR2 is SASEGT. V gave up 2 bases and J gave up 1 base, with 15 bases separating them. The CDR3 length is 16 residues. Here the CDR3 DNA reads TGTGCCAGCAGTGAAACGTCAGCAGGGGCGTCCTACGAGCAGTACTTC. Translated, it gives CASSETSAGASYEQYF.

CDR3 loop: CASSLASYNEQFF. As DNA, the CDR3 is TGCGCCAGCAGCTTGGCCAGCTACAATGAGCAGTTCTTC. V and J are TRBV5-1 and TRBJ2-1, with no clear D. The CDR3 is 13 residues long. The V gene lost 0 bases and the J gene lost 3 bases, with 4 bases spanning the gap. The germline gives CDR1 SGHRS, CDR2 YFSETQ.